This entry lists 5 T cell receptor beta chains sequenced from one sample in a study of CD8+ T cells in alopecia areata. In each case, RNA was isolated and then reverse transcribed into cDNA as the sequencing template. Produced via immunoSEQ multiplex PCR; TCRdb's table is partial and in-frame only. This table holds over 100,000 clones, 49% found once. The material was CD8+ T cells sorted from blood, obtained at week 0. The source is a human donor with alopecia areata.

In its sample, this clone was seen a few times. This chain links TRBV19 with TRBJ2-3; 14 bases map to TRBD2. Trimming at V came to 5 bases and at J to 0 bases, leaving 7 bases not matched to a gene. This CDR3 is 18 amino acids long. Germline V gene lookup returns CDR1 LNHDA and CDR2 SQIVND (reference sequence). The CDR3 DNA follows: TGTGCCAGTAGTCCTCGACTAGCGGGGGGGCCTAGCACAGATACGCAGTATTTT. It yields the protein CASSPRLAGGPSTDTQYF. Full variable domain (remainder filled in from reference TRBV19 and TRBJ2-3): DGGITQSPKYLFRKEGQNVTLSCEQNLNHDAMYWYRQDPGQGLRLIYYSQIVNDFQKGDIAEGYSVSREKKESFPLTVTSAQKNPTAFYLCASSPRLAGGPSTDTQYFGPGTRLTVL.

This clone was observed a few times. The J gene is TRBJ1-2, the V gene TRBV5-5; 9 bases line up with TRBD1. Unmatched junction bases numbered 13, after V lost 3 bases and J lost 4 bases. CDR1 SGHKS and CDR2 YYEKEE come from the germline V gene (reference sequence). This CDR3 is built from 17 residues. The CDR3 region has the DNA TGTGCCAGCAGCTCTACAGACCCGGGACAGGGAGGCTATGGCTACACCTTC. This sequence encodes CASSSTDPGQGGYGYTF.

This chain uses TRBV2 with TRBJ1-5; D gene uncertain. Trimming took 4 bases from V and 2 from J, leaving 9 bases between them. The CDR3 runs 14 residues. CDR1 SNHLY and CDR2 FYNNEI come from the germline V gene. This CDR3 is CASSAGWRNQPQHF. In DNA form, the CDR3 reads TGTGCCAGCAGTGCGGGGTGGCGCAATCAGCCCCAGCATTTT.

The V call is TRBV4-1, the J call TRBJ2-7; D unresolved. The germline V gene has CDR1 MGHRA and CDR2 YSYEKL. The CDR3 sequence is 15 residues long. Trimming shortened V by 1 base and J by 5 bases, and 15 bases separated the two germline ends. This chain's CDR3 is CASSQGGGLRNEQYF. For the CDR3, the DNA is TGCGCCAGCAGCCAAGGAGGTGGGTTGAGGAACGAGCAGTACTTC.

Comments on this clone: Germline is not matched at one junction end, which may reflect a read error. The chain's CDR3 is CASSTGSRWWF. CDR3 bases: TGCGCCAGCAGTACCGGGAGTCGGTGGTGGTTC. The chain couples TRBV10-2 to TRBJ2-4; maybe TRBD2 (6 bases). This CDR3 spans 11 amino acids. The germline V gene encodes CDR1 WSHSY and CDR2 SAAADI.